A selection of T cell receptor beta chains follows, all from one sample in a study of blood T cell repertoires in COVID-19. TCRdb's table, derived via immunoSEQ multiplex PCR, lists solely in-frame clones and lacks some. The sample records more than 55,000 clones, 65% to 85% being singletons. The sequencing sample was made of peripheral blood. Source of these receptors: a man older than 75 with active or convalescent COVID-19. Each CDR3 is given with its conserved first and last residue. D genes are given only for firm matches. Not all rows give a size; the values are once, few, many and, for expanded clones, a class.

d_call: TRBD1; j_call: TRBJ1-1; v_call: TRBV3-1/TRBV3-2; clone_size: -; cdr3_aa: CASSQGLDREFTEAFF
d_call: TRBD2; j_call: TRBJ2-1; v_call: TRBV7-9; clone_size: -; cdr3_aa: CASSFTLAGGLGEQFF
d_call: TRBD1; j_call: TRBJ1-2; v_call: TRBV5-6; clone_size: -; cdr3_aa: CASSPLYRGRDGYTF
d_call: TRBD2; j_call: TRBJ2-3; v_call: TRBV5-1; clone_size: -; cdr3_aa: CASSFGTTTDTQYF
d_call: TRBD1; j_call: TRBJ2-3; v_call: TRBV5-1; clone_size: few; cdr3_aa: CASRTGTGVAADTQYF
d_call: TRBD2; j_call: TRBJ2-1; v_call: TRBV4-2; clone_size: few; cdr3_aa: CASSLLGLAGGPGEQFF
d_call: -; j_call: TRBJ2-2; v_call: TRBV11-2; clone_size: -; cdr3_aa: CASSLIISTGELFF
d_call: TRBD1; j_call: TRBJ1-4; v_call: TRBV29-1; clone_size: few; cdr3_aa: CSVALTGTNEKLFF
d_call: -; j_call: TRBJ2-7; v_call: TRBV7-9; clone_size: -; cdr3_aa: CASSLVGGGYEQYF
d_call: -; j_call: TRBJ2-3; v_call: TRBV5-5; clone_size: -; cdr3_aa: CASSRTQGLSTDTQYF
d_call: TRBD1; j_call: TRBJ2-2; v_call: TRBV5-5; clone_size: -; cdr3_aa: CASSRTGGQTGELFF
d_call: TRBD1; j_call: TRBJ2-1; v_call: TRBV27; clone_size: -; cdr3_aa: CASSRPGTGFGNEQFF
d_call: TRBD2; j_call: TRBJ2-1; v_call: TRBV28; clone_size: -; cdr3_aa: CASSPRREGRRNEQFF
d_call: -; j_call: TRBJ2-2; v_call: TRBV9; clone_size: -; cdr3_aa: CASVAGNTGELFF
d_call: -; j_call: TRBJ1-1; v_call: TRBV6-5; clone_size: -; cdr3_aa: CASSYLSVPNTEAFF
d_call: -; j_call: TRBJ1-5; v_call: TRBV19; clone_size: -; cdr3_aa: CASTRANHQPQHF
d_call: TRBD2; j_call: TRBJ2-7; v_call: TRBV28; clone_size: -; cdr3_aa: CASSFLSSGKSYEQYF
d_call: -; j_call: TRBJ1-4; v_call: TRBV27; clone_size: -; cdr3_aa: CASSLSPGVGVTTNEKLFF
d_call: TRBD1; j_call: TRBJ2-2; v_call: TRBV2; clone_size: -; cdr3_aa: CASSRRDRRNTGELFF
d_call: -; j_call: TRBJ2-3; v_call: TRBV6-5; clone_size: many; cdr3_aa: CASSYTRGDTQYF
d_call: -; j_call: TRBJ2-2; v_call: TRBV7-8; clone_size: -; cdr3_aa: CASSLRSGTNTGELFF
d_call: -; j_call: TRBJ2-7; v_call: TRBV3-1/TRBV3-2; clone_size: -; cdr3_aa: CASSEGGRGRLYF
d_call: -; j_call: TRBJ1-1; v_call: TRBV27; clone_size: -; cdr3_aa: CASSTARGTTKAFF
d_call: TRBD1; j_call: TRBJ1-2; v_call: TRBV15; clone_size: -; cdr3_aa: CATSREPGGYGYTF
d_call: TRBD2; j_call: TRBJ2-2; v_call: TRBV3-1/TRBV3-2; clone_size: few; cdr3_aa: CASSRLAGGNTGELFF
d_call: -; j_call: TRBJ2-7; v_call: TRBV6-6; clone_size: -; cdr3_aa: CASSGQGSYEQYF
d_call: -; j_call: TRBJ1-6; v_call: TRBV10-1; clone_size: few; cdr3_aa: CASSTFRDSPLHF
d_call: -; j_call: TRBJ1-1; v_call: TRBV5-1; clone_size: -; cdr3_aa: CASSLEEKGPTEAFF
d_call: -; j_call: TRBJ2-3; v_call: TRBV5-4; clone_size: once; cdr3_aa: CASSLVIYGSSSTDTQYF
d_call: TRBD1; j_call: TRBJ1-6; v_call: TRBV14; clone_size: -; cdr3_aa: CASSQDQTGNNSPLHF
d_call: TRBD1; j_call: TRBJ2-6; v_call: TRBV5-4; clone_size: once; cdr3_aa: CASSPDEGQNSGANVLTF
d_call: -; j_call: TRBJ2-3; v_call: TRBV10-1; clone_size: few; cdr3_aa: CASSERETDTQYF
d_call: -; j_call: TRBJ2-7; v_call: TRBV7-2; clone_size: few; cdr3_aa: CASSLGEFEQYF
d_call: TRBD1; j_call: TRBJ1-4; v_call: TRBV30; clone_size: -; cdr3_aa: CAWSVRGQLGLFF
d_call: -; j_call: TRBJ2-7; v_call: TRBV7-8; clone_size: -; cdr3_aa: CASTRGNYEQYF
d_call: TRBD1; j_call: TRBJ2-3; v_call: TRBV7-8; clone_size: large; cdr3_aa: CASSYMGDRGITQYF
d_call: -; j_call: TRBJ1-6; v_call: TRBV3-1/TRBV3-2; clone_size: -; cdr3_aa: CASQTRGGNSPLHF
d_call: -; j_call: TRBJ2-5; v_call: TRBV5-1; clone_size: -; cdr3_aa: CASSRQETQYF
d_call: TRBD1; j_call: TRBJ2-1; v_call: TRBV3-1/TRBV3-2; clone_size: once; cdr3_aa: CASSLGQNNEQFF
d_call: TRBD1; j_call: TRBJ1-6; v_call: TRBV2; clone_size: -; cdr3_aa: CASSGPTGGSPLHF
d_call: TRBD2; j_call: TRBJ2-3; v_call: TRBV7-9; clone_size: -; cdr3_aa: CASSKTSSEADTQYF
d_call: -; j_call: TRBJ2-5; v_call: TRBV12-5; clone_size: -; cdr3_aa: CASAPAGTQETQYF
d_call: TRBD1; j_call: TRBJ2-1; v_call: TRBV18; clone_size: -; cdr3_aa: CASSRDRGGNEQFF
d_call: TRBD1; j_call: TRBJ1-1; v_call: TRBV5-1; clone_size: -; cdr3_aa: CASSWGQGATEAFF
d_call: TRBD1; j_call: TRBJ1-2; v_call: TRBV7-9; clone_size: -; cdr3_aa: CASSIFRQGADYGYTF
d_call: TRBD1; j_call: TRBJ1-3; v_call: TRBV13; clone_size: -; cdr3_aa: CASSRRTGGDGNTIYF
d_call: -; j_call: TRBJ2-5; v_call: TRBV7-3; clone_size: few; cdr3_aa: CASSRGASGTQYF
d_call: -; j_call: TRBJ1-5; v_call: TRBV10-3; clone_size: -; cdr3_aa: CAISDPGYSNQPQHF
d_call: TRBD1; j_call: TRBJ2-7; v_call: TRBV5-5; clone_size: -; cdr3_aa: CASRFRADRVDQYF
d_call: -; j_call: TRBJ1-2; v_call: TRBV6-8; clone_size: -; cdr3_aa: CASRPASGGSDRGYGYTF